These 19 T cell receptor beta chains were sequenced from one sample in a study of T cell changes during pregnancy in multiple sclerosis. Repertoires were generated with immunoSEQ multiplex PCR, while TCRdb's copy carries only in-frame clones and drops some. The sample lists tens of thousands of clones; roughly 90% were seen once. Source: peripheral blood, taken in the third trimester of pregnancy. These receptors all come from a female donor in good health, enrolled as a control in a pregnancy study.

This clone was detected once. The CDR3 loop is CASSGNGRETKDEQFF. The CDR3 DNA follows: TGTGCCAGCAGCGGTAACGGCCGGGAAACAAAGGATGAGCAGTTCTTC. This sequence joins TRBV7-9 and TRBJ2-1; D might be TRBD2 (5 bases). Germline V gene sequence: CDR1 SEHNR, CDR2 FQNEAQ (reference sequence). V shed 5 bases and J shed 8 bases, with 22 bases lying between them. This CDR3 comprises 16 residues.

V and J are TRBV27 and TRBJ1-2; D is unresolved. The CDR3 consists of 14 residues. The V end was cut by 6 bases, the J end by 6 bases, with 17 bases between. Germline values: CDR1 MNHEY, CDR2 SMNVEV (reference sequence). CDR3 sequence (DNA): TGTGCCAGCAGCCCGGGCGGGGTTACGAATGGCTACACCTTC. Its translation is CASSPGGVTNGYTF.

The chain employs TRBV5-5 and TRBJ2-7, with 9 bases fitting TRBD1. The V gene end was trimmed by 0 bases and the J gene end by 6 bases; junction bases not matched to a gene: 7. Germline CDR1 and CDR2: SGHKS and YYEKEE (reference sequence). This CDR3 has 15 residues. This CDR3 reads CASSLVGQGSGEQYF. The CDR3 DNA reads TGTGCCAGCAGCTTGGTGGGACAGGGATCAGGCGAGCAGTACTTC.

The chain couples TRBV7-9 to TRBJ2-2; 10 bases align to TRBD1. The CDR3 length is 16 residues. Germline lookup yields CDR1 SEHNR and CDR2 FQNEAQ (reference sequence). The V gene end was trimmed by 6 bases and the J gene end by 5 bases; junction bases not matched to a gene: 9. The CDR3: CASSHPRTGGTGELFF. Here the CDR3 DNA reads TGTGCCAGCAGTCACCCCAGGACAGGGGGGACCGGGGAGCTGTTTTTT.

The chain has TRBV5-1 and TRBJ2-1; 10 bases fit TRBD2. The CDR3 runs to 15 residues. The J segment lost 3 bases and the V segment lost 1 base, leaving 1 base of the junction unmatched. CDR1 and CDR2 (germline): SGHRS, YFSETQ. The CDR3 spells CASSLQRGGYNEQFF. As DNA, the CDR3 is TGCGCCAGCAGCTTGCAGCGGGGGGGCTACAATGAGCAGTTCTTC.

The chain employs TRBV4-1 and TRBJ2-7; 8 bases line up with TRBD1. Germline CDR1 is MGHRA and CDR2 is YSYEKL. Trimming removed 8 bases from V and 8 bases from J; junction bases left unmatched: 2. The CDR3 is 10 amino acids. The DNA of the CDR3 is TGCGCCAGCGGACAGGGAAAGCAGTACTTC. Amino acid sequence: CASGQGKQYF.

The chain recombines TRBV5-6 with TRBJ1-5, with TRBD1 matching 8 bases. From germline, CDR1 is SGHDT and CDR2 YYEEEE. Germline trimming cut 4 bases from V and 5 bases from J; bases unmatched to any gene: 8. This CDR3 is 15 amino acids long. CDR3 in amino acids: CASSLRTGTHQPQHF. The CDR3 nucleotides read TGTGCCAGCAGCCTACGGACAGGGACTCATCAGCCCCAGCATTTT. Together with reference TRBV5-6 and TRBJ1-5, the CDR3 gives the full variable domain: DAGVTQSPTHLIKTRGQQVTLRCSPKSGHDTVSWYQQALGQGPQFIFQYYEEEERQRGNFPDRFSGHQFPNYSSELNVNALLLGDSALYLCASSLRTGTHQPQHFGDGTRLSIL.

The CDR3 DNA reads as TGTGCCAGCAGCACTAGCGGGAGTCCCGAGCAGTACTTC. Its protein is CASSTSGSPEQYF. The genes are TRBV11-3 and TRBJ2-7, with 11 bases identical to TRBD2. After removal of 5 bases from V and 6 bases from J, the junction contained 3 bases not matched to a gene. CDR1 SGHNT and CDR2 YENEEA come from the germline V gene. The CDR3 covers 13 residues.

The chain links TRBV2 to TRBJ2-7; 11 bases line up with TRBD2. J lost 3 bases, V lost 2 bases, and 12 bases had no gene match. The CDR3 totals 18 residues. Germline values: CDR1 SNHLY, CDR2 FYNNEI. The CDR3 here is CASSESSLAGGRGYEQYF. Written as DNA, the CDR3 is TGTGCCAGCAGTGAAAGTTCGCTAGCGGGAGGCCGGGGCTACGAGCAGTACTTC.

The CDR3 is CASSLRPGAGYGYTF. The CDR3 region has the DNA TGCGCCAGCAGCTTGCGCCCAGGGGCTGGCTATGGCTACACCTTC. V is TRBV5-1 and J is TRBJ1-2; weak D call: TRBD1 (6 bases). Trimming left V 1 base short and J 4 bases short, with 14 bases between. The CDR3 consists of 15 residues. The germline CDR1 and CDR2 sequences are SGHRS and YFSETQ.

The CDR3 coding sequence is TGTGCCTGGAGTCACGGGACTTTTGGCTACACCTTC. This gives the protein CAWSHGTFGYTF. The rearrangement links TRBV30 to TRBJ1-2; D perhaps matches TRBD1 (5 bases). Trimming pared 2 bases from V and 7 bases from J, leaving 11 bases between. Germline V gives CDR1 GTSNPN, CDR2 SVGIG (reference sequence). The CDR3 has 12 amino acids. Full variable domain (rest looked up from reference TRBV30 and TRBJ1-2): SQTIHQWPATLVQPVGSPLSLECTVEGTSNPNLYWYRQAAGRGLQLLFYSVGIGQISSEVPQNLSASRPQDRQFILSSKKLLLSDSGFYLCAWSHGTFGYTFGSGTRLTVV.

This chain connects TRBV7-3 to TRBJ2-2, with 10 positions matching TRBD1. This CDR3 has 14 amino acids. Germline lookup yields CDR1 SGHTA and CDR2 FQGTGA. V was pared by 2 bases and J by 7 bases, with 1 base of the junction left unmatched. CDR3 DNA sequence: TGTGCCAGCAGCTTAGGGACAGGGGTCGGGGAGCTGTTTTTT. The encoded protein is CASSLGTGVGELFF.

V is TRBV30 and J is TRBJ2-3; weak D call: TRBD1 (6 bases). The V end lost 3 bases, the J end lost 0 bases, and 10 bases lay between the germline ends. The CDR3 consists of 14 residues. Germline V gene lookup returns CDR1 GTSNPN and CDR2 SVGIG (reference sequence). The CDR3 nucleotides are TGTGCCTGGAGAGGGGGTCCTAGCACAGATACGCAGTATTTT. This encodes CAWRGGPSTDTQYF.

The chain has TRBV4-1 and TRBJ2-7; 7 bases line up with TRBD2. V gave up 0 bases and J gave up 3 bases; unmatched junction bases: 14. Germline CDR1 reads MGHRA; CDR2 reads YSYEKL. This CDR3 has 18 amino acids. The CDR3 is CASSQDPHSLAESYEQYF. CDR3 coding DNA: TGCGCCAGCAGCCAAGACCCCCATAGCCTAGCGGAAAGCTACGAGCAGTACTTC.

This sequence joins TRBV29-1 and TRBJ1-5; no reliable D call. CDR1 and CDR2 (germline): SQVTM, ANQGSEA. V lost 4 bases and J lost 5, with 12 bases in between. The CDR3 has 13 residues. For the CDR3, the DNA is TGCAGCGTTGCGGAGCATGCAGATCAGCCCCAGCATTTT. This encodes CSVAEHADQPQHF.

The chain carries TRBV18 and TRBJ2-7, with TRBD1 matching 10 bases. With 3 bases clipped from V and 0 bases from J, the junction kept 2 bases outside the gene matches. CDR3 length equals 15 residues. Looked up from germline, CDR1 is KGHSH and CDR2 is LQKENI. DNA of the CDR3: TGTGCCAGCTCACCCCGGGACAGGGGCTCCTACGAGCAGTACTTC. This sequence encodes CASSPRDRGSYEQYF.

The rearrangement links TRBV27 to TRBJ2-7; perhaps TRBD1 as D (5 bases). Trimming left V 2 bases short and J 3 bases short, with 8 bases between. The CDR3 runs 13 residues. CDR1 MNHEY and CDR2 SMNVEV come from the germline V gene (reference sequence). The CDR3 spells CASSLGANYEQYF. CDR3 nucleotide sequence: TGTGCCAGCAGTTTAGGGGCTAACTACGAGCAGTACTTC.

This chain connects TRBV30 to TRBJ2-2; TRBD2 aligns across 7 bases. Germline V lookup: CDR1 GTSNPN, CDR2 SVGIG (reference sequence). Trimming took 3 bases from V and 8 from J; bases not matched to a gene: 6. The CDR3 sequence is 13 residues long. CDR3 nucleotide sequence: TGTGCCTGGAGAAGGGAGGGATCGGGGGAGCTGTTTTTT. Encoded protein: CAWRREGSGELFF. Based on the CDR3 plus reference TRBV30 and TRBJ2-2, the full variable domain is SQTIHQWPATLVQPVGSPLSLECTVEGTSNPNLYWYRQAAGRGLQLLFYSVGIGQISSEVPQNLSASRPQDRQFILSSKKLLLSDSGFYLCAWRREGSGELFFGEGSRLTVL.

The chain has TRBV9 and TRBJ1-3; D gene ambiguous. V shed 0 bases and J shed 4 bases, with 8 bases lying between them. The CDR3 has 14 amino acids. CDR1 and CDR2 from the germline V gene are SGDLS and YYNGEE. In nucleotides, the CDR3 is TGTGCCAGCAGCGTAGTAGACGGGGGAAACACCATATATTTT. Protein: CASSVVDGGNTIYF.